The 6 T cell receptor beta chains below come from one sample, sequenced in a study of cytomegalovirus exposure and HLA in healthy donors. Vbeta (60) and Jbeta (13) primers were used in the PCR. The repertoire was sequenced with immunoSEQ multiplex PCR; TCRdb's copy has only in-frame clones and lacks some. The data hold some 220,000 clones, with about 89% observed a single time. Sequencing was performed on PBMCs. Receptors originate from a woman aged 18-35 years in good health and CMV-seronegative.

The J gene is TRBJ2-7, the V gene TRBV27, with D maybe TRBD2 (7 bases). Germline CDR1 MNHEY, CDR2 SMNVEV (reference sequence). The length of the CDR3 is 16 residues. V gave up 0 bases and J gave up 5 bases, with 17 bases separating them. The CDR3 sequence is CASSLSVRQGRDEQYF. The CDR3 DNA is TGTGCCAGCAGTTTATCAGTCCGGCAGGGGAGGGACGAGCAGTACTTC.

This rearrangement joins TRBV4-3 to TRBJ2-1; D is uncertain. Germline V CDR1 and CDR2: LGHNA, YSLEER. V lost 0 bases to trimming and J lost 8 bases, with 8 bases between them. This CDR3 comprises 13 residues. CDR3 sequence reads: CASSQDPGDEQFF. For the CDR3, the DNA is TGCGCCAGCAGCCAAGATCCAGGCGATGAGCAGTTCTTC.

The table lists this clone with a count of one. The rearrangement joins TRBV7-8 to TRBJ2-1; 9 bases map to TRBD2. The CDR3 runs 19 residues. CDR1 and CDR2 from the germline V gene are SGHVS and FQNEAQ. V shed 1 base, J shed 3 bases, and the junction held 13 bases outside the gene matches. CDR3 coding DNA: TGTGCCAGCAGCTTAGTTCGCTTTAGCGGGAGATCTTTCTACAATGAGCAGTTCTTC. As protein: CASSLVRFSGRSFYNEQFF.

The chain is built from TRBV7-9 and TRBJ1-1; perhaps TRBD1 as D (6 bases). Germline V lookup: CDR1 SEHNR, CDR2 FQNEAQ (reference sequence). This CDR3 is 14 amino acids long. V was cut by 6 bases and J by 5 bases, with 16 bases left in between. The CDR3 reads CASRPPLRGTEAFF. The CDR3, as DNA: TGTGCCAGCAGACCACCCCTCAGGGGTACTGAAGCTTTCTTT.

This clone was detected once. The chain links TRBV5-1 to TRBJ2-3; TRBD2 matches at 10 bases. The CDR3 contains 19 residues. Germline CDR1 and CDR2: SGHRS and YFSETQ. The ends lost 0 bases at V and 0 bases at J; junction bases unmatched: 10. The CDR3 loop reads CASSLGLSGGASSTDTQYF. The CDR3 region has the DNA TGCGCCAGCAGCTTGGGTCTGAGCGGGGGGGCCTCGAGCACAGATACGCAGTATTTT. The full variable domain, in which reference TRBV5-1 and TRBJ2-3 provide the parts outside the CDR3, is KAGVTQTPRYLIKTRGQQVTLSCSPISGHRSVSWYQQTPGQGLQFLFEYFSETQRNKGNFPGRFSGRQFSNSRSEMNVSTLELGDSALYLCASSLGLSGGASSTDTQYFGPGTRLTVL.

The rearrangement uses TRBV29-1 and TRBJ1-2; 7 bases align to TRBD1. The germline CDR1 and CDR2 sequences are SQVTM and ANQGSEA. V lost 1 base to trimming and J lost 5 bases; unmatched junction nucleotides: 10. CDR3 size: 15 residues. CDR3 amino acids: CSVEGSTGWKYGYTF. As DNA, the CDR3 is TGCAGCGTTGAAGGGTCGACAGGGTGGAAGTATGGCTACACCTTC.